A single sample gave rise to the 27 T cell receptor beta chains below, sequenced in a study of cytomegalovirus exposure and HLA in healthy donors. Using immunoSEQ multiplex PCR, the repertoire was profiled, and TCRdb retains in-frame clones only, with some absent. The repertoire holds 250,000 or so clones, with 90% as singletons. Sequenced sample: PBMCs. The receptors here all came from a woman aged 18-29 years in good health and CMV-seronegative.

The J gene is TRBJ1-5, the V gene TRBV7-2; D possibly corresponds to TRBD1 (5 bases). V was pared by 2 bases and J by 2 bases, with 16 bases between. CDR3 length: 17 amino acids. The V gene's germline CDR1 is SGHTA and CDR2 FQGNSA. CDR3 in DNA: TGTGCCAGCAGCTTATCGGCAGGGCGAGGACGCAATCAGCCCCAGCATTTT. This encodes CASSLSAGRGRNQPQHF.

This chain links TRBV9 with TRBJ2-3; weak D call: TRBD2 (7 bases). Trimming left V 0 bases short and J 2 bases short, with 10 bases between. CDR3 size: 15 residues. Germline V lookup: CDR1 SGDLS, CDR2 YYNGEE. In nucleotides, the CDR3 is TGTGCCAGCAGCGTAGCCGGGGGGCCCACAGATACGCAGTATTTT. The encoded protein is CASSVAGGPTDTQYF.

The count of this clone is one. CDR3 DNA sequence: TGCACCAGCAGCCAAGATTTGGGACTAGCATCTGATACGCAGTATTTT. Protein sequence: CTSSQDLGLASDTQYF. The gene calls are TRBV1 and TRBJ2-3; TRBD2, the table's D call, lacks a check against the DNA. TRBV1 is a listed pseudogene. The CDR3 has 16 residues.

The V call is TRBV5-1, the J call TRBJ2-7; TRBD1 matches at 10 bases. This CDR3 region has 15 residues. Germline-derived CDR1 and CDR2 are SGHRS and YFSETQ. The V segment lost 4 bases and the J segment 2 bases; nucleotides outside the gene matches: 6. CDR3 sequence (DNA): TGCGCCAGCAGCGAGGGGACAGGGGATCCCTACGAGCAGTACTTC. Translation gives CASSEGTGDPYEQYF. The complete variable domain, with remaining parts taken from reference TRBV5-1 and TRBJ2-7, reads KAGVTQTPRYLIKTRGQQVTLSCSPISGHRSVSWYQQTPGQGLQFLFEYFSETQRNKGNFPGRFSGRQFSNSRSEMNVSTLELGDSALYLCASSEGTGDPYEQYFGPGTRLTVT.

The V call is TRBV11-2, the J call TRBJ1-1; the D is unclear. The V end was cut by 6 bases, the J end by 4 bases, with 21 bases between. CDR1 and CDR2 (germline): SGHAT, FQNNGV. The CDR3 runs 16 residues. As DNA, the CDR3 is TGTGCCAGCAGGCAGAGTACGGCGGCTACTCGCACTGAAGCTTTCTTT. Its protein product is CASRQSTAATRTEAFF. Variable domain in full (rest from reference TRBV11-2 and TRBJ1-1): EAGVAQSPRYKIIEKRQSVAFWCNPISGHATLYWYQQILGQGPKLLIQFQNNGVVDDSQLPKDRFSAERLKGVDSTLKIQPAKLEDSAVYLCASRQSTAATRTEAFFGQGTRLTVV.

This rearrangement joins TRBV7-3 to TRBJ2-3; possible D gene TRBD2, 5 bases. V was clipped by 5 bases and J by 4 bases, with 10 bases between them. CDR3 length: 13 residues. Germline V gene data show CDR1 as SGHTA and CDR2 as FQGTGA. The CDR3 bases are TGTGCCAGCAGCCCCCGGACTGCAGATACGCAGTATTTT. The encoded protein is CASSPRTADTQYF.

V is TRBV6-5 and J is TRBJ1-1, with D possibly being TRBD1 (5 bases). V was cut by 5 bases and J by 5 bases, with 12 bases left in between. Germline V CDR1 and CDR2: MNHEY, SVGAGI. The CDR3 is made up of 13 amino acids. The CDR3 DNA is TGTGCCAGCAGTGTCGGGGGAGAGACTGAAGCTTTCTTT. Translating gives CASSVGGETEAFF.

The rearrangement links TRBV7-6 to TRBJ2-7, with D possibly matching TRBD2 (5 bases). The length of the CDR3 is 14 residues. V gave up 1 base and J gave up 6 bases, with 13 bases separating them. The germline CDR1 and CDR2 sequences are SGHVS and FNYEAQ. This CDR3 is CASSLVNDRGEQYF. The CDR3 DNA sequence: TGTGCCAGCAGCTTAGTCAATGACCGGGGCGAGCAGTACTTC.

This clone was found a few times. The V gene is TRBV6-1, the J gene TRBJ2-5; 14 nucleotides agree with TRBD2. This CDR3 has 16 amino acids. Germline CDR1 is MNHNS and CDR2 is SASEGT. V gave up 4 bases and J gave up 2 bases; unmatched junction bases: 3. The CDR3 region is CASSARLAGGQETQYF. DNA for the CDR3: TGTGCCAGCAGTGCCCGACTAGCGGGGGGGCAAGAGACCCAGTACTTC.

The CDR3 DNA follows: TGTGCCAGCAGTGAAGAGCTCTATAGCAATCAGCCCCAGCATTTT. Translation gives CASSEELYSNQPQHF. This chain links TRBV2 with TRBJ1-5; the D is unclear. The V end was cut by 1 base, the J end by 0 bases, with 7 bases between. This CDR3 region has 15 residues. Germline CDR1 and CDR2: SNHLY and FYNNEI.

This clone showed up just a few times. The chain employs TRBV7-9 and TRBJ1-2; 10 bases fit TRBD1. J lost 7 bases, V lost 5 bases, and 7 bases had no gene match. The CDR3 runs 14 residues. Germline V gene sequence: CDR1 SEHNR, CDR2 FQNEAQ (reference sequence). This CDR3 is CASSPGQGEAGYTF. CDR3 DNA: TGTGCCAGCAGCCCTGGACAGGGGGAAGCTGGCTACACCTTC.

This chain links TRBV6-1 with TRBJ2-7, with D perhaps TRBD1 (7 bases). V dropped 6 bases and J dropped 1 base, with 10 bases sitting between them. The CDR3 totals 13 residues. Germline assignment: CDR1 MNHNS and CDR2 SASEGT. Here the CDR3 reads CASSQGGSYEQYV. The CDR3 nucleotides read TGTGCCAGCAGCCAGGGGGGATCCTACGAGCAGTACGTC.

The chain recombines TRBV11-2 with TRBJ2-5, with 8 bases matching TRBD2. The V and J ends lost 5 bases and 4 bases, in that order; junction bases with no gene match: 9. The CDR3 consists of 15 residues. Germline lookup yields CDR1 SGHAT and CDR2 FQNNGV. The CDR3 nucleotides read TGTGCCAGCAGCCACGGGGGGGCGATAGGAGAGACCCAGTACTTC. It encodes CASSHGGAIGETQYF.

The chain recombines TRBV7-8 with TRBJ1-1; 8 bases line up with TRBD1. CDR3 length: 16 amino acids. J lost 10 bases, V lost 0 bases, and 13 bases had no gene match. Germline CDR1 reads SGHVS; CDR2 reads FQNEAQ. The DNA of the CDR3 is TGTGCCAGCAGCTTAGCGAGGGACAGGCCACCTCTCGGAGCTTTCTTT. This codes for CASSLARDRPPLGAFF.

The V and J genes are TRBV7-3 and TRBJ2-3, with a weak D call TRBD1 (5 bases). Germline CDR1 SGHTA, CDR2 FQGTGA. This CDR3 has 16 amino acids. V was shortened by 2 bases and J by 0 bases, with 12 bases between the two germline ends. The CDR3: CASSLATVTSTDTQYF. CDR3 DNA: TGTGCCAGCAGCTTAGCGACAGTTACTAGCACAGATACGCAGTATTTT.

The CDR3 nucleotides are TGTGCCAGTAGTGAAGGGACAGCCCACCAAGAGACCCAGTACTTC. Translated: CASSEGTAHQETQYF. V and J are TRBV19 and TRBJ2-5; 7 nucleotides line up with TRBD1. CDR3 length equals 15 residues. Germline trimming cut 5 bases from V and 0 bases from J; bases unmatched to any gene: 6. Germline CDR1 and CDR2: LNHDA and SQIVND (reference sequence).

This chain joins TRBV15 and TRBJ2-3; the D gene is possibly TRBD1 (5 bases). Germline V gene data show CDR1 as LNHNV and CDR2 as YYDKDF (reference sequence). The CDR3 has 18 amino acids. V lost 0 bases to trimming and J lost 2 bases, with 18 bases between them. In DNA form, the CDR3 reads TGTGCCACCAGCAGAGATAAAGGCAGGGAAAGAAACACAGATACGCAGTATTTT. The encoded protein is CATSRDKGRERNTDTQYF.

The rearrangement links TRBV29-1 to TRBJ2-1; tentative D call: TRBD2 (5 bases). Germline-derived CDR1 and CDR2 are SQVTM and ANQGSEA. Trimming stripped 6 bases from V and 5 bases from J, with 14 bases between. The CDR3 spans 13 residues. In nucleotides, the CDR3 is TGCAGCGTGGACTTCGGCAGCCACAATGAGCAGTTCTTC. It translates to CSVDFGSHNEQFF.

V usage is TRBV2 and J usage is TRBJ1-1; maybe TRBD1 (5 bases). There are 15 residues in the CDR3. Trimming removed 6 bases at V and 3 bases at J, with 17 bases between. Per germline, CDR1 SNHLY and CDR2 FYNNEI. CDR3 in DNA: TGTGCCAGCAGCGCCCCCCAGGGTAGGGACACTGAAGCTTTCTTT. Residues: CASSAPQGRDTEAFF.

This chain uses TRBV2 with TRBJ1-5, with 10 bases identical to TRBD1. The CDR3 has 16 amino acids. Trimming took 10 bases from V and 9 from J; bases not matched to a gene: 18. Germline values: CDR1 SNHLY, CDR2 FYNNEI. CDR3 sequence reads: CATDGWTGGDLWPQHF. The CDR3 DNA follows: TGTGCCACCGACGGCTGGACAGGGGGGGACTTGTGGCCCCAGCATTTT.

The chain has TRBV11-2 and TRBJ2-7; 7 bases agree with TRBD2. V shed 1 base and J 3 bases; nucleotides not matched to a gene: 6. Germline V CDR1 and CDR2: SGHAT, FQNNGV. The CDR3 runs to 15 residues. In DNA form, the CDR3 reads TGTGCCAGCAGCTTAGTAGCGGGCCCCCACTACGAGCAGTACTTC. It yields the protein CASSLVAGPHYEQYF.

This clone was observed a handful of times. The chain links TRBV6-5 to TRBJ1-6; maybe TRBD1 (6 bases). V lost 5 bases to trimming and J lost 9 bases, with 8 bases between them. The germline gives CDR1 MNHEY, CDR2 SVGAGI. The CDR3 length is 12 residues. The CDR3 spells CASSQGISPLHF. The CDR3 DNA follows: TGTGCCAGCAGTCAGGGGATTTCACCCCTCCACTTT.

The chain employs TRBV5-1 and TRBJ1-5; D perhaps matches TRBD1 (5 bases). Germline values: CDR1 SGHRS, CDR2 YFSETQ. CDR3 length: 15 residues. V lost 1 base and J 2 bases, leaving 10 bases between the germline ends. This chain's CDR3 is CASSLQGLGNQPQHF. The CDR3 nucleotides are TGCGCCAGCAGCTTGCAGGGTTTGGGCAATCAGCCCCAGCATTTT.

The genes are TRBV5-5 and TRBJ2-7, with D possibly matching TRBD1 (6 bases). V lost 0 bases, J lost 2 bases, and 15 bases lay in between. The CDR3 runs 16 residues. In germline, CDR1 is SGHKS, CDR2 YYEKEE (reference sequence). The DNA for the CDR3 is TGTGCCAGCAGCTTGGGGCTCCAGGGGCGGACCTACGAGCAGTACTTC. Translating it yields CASSLGLQGRTYEQYF.

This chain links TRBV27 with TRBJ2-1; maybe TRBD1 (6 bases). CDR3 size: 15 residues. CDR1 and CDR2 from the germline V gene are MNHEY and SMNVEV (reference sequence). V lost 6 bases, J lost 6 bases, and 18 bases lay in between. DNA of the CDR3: TGTGCCAGCAGCCTCCGCCGACAGGTTGGCAATGAGCAGTTCTTC. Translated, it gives CASSLRRQVGNEQFF.

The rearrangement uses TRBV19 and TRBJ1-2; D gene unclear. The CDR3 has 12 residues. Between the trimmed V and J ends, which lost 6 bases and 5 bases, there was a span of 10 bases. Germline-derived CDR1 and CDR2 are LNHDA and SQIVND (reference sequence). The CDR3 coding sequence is TGTGCCAGTAGCAGGACTGAGTATGGCTACACCTTC. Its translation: CASSRTEYGYTF.

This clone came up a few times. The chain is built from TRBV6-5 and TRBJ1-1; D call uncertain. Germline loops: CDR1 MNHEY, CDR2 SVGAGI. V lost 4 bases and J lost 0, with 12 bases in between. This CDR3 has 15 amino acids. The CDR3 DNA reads TGTGCCAGCAGTTCATACGCCAGTTTGAACACTGAAGCTTTCTTT. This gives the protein CASSSYASLNTEAFF.